What follows are 16 T cell receptor beta chains derived from one specimen sequenced in a study of tumor and adjacent non-tumor tissue in lung cancer (dated by TCRdb to 2016 to 2019). RNA was isolated from bulk, unsorted tissue, and RNA quality was assessed with a NanoDrop ND-1000 and an Agilent 2100. Normal lung samples were distant non-tumor tissue taken more than 3 cm from the tumor edge. The protocol used for the library was multiplex PCR. The sequencer listed for this sample is Illumina HiSeq 2500. TCRbeta libraries were constructed through three rounds of nested PCR with primers (Table S4) according to protocols modified from ARM-PCR. The raw public data were reprocessed by TCRdb itself: fastp quality trimming at Q25, MiXCR clonotype calling, in-frame beta chains only. Identical CDR3 proteins give one entry, which carries the most common genes and DNA. This sample lists approximately 110,000 distinct CDR3 sequences; roughly two thirds were detected once. Clones ranked in the top ten supply around a fifth of the sample.

The sample was distant non-tumor lung tissue. Source of these receptors: a man aged 60 to 69 with non-small cell lung cancer.

On this clonotype itself: A much larger clonotype is one base distant, so this may be a read error. This sequence joins TRBV6-6 and TRBJ1-5; unclear D gene. This CDR3 is 13 amino acids long. Germline V gene lookup returns CDR1 MNHNY and CDR2 SVGAGI (reference sequence). CDR3 DNA sequence: TGTGCCAGCAGTCAAAATAGCAATCGGCCCCAGCATTTT. It codes for CASSQNSNRPQHF.

A word on this clonotype: The junction shows a germline mismatch at one end, possibly a read error. The V call is TRBV11-2, the J call TRBJ2-1; no reliable D call. This CDR3 has 13 residues. Germline V gives CDR1 SGHAT, CDR2 FQNNGV. The CDR3 bases are TGTGCCAGCAGCTTAGCTGGGATCAATGGGCAGTTCTTC. It translates to CASSLAGINGQFF.

V usage is TRBV4-3 and J usage is TRBJ1-6, with D perhaps matching TRBD1 (5 bases). The CDR3 sequence is 15 residues long. The V gene's germline CDR1 is LGHNA and CDR2 YSLEER. Trimming cost V 11 bases and J 4 bases, with 18 bases left between them. The CDR3, as DNA: TGCGCCGCCAGCAGTACAACAGGATATAATTCACCCCTCCACTTT. Protein sequence: CAASSTTGYNSPLHF.

As concerns this clonotype: A much larger clone differs by one base, so this may be a read error. V usage is TRBV5-1 and J usage is TRBJ2-3, with 11 bases matching TRBD2. The CDR3 is made up of 16 amino acids. Germline lookup yields CDR1 SGHRS and CDR2 YFSETQ. The CDR3 loop reads CAGSQRTSGHTDTQYF. CDR3 bases: TGCGCCGGCAGCCAGCGGACTAGCGGGCACACAGATACGCAGTATTTT.

This clonotype was detected ten times or more. The gene calls are TRBV20-1 and TRBJ1-1; D is perhaps TRBD1 (6 bases). The CDR3 totals 12 residues. V lost 6 bases and J lost 1, with 9 bases in between. Germline CDR1 DFQATT, CDR2 SNEGSKA (reference sequence). The CDR3 loop reads CSALQGNTEAFF. The CDR3 coding sequence is TGCAGTGCCCTACAGGGGAACACTGAAGCTTTCTTT.

Comment on this clonotype: At one end, the junction sequence differs from germline, possibly due to a read error. CDR3 nucleotide sequence: TGTGTCAGCAGCACCACCGGCACTCCAGCTTTCTTT. It codes for CVSSTTGTPAFF. The chain couples TRBV6-6 to TRBJ1-1; no reliable D call. There are 12 residues in the CDR3. Per the germline V gene, CDR1 is MNHNY and CDR2 is SVGAGI (reference sequence).

Regarding this clonotype: This likely comes from a read error, as the CDR3 has no conserved phenylalanine or tryptophan at its end. The rearrangement links TRBV28 to TRBJ2-7; the D is unclear. Germline CDR1 is MDHEN and CDR2 is SYDVKM. This CDR3 contains 12 residues. The CDR3 DNA sequence: TGTGCCATCAGTTTACTACCCTACGAGCAGTACTTA. Translation gives CAISLLPYEQYL.

With respect to this clonotype: Sequence at one end of the junction differs from germline and may be a read error. J is TRBJ1-1 and V is TRBV29-1, with D possibly being TRBD1 (5 bases). The CDR3 length is 13 residues. From germline, CDR1 is SQVTM and CDR2 ANQGSEA. The CDR3 sequence: CSVGGGMNIEAFF. The CDR3 nucleotides are TGTAGCGTTGGTGGGGGAATGAACATTGAAGCTTTCTTT.

The rearrangement links TRBV11-3 to TRBJ2-1; 8 bases agree with TRBD2. The CDR3 sequence is 16 residues long. Germline-derived CDR1 and CDR2 are SGHNT and YENEEA. The J segment lost 15 bases and the V segment lost 4 bases, leaving 20 bases of the junction unmatched. Here the CDR3 DNA reads TGTGCCAGCAGCTCATACTCGGGAGCGGGGGACAAAAAGCGGTTCTTC. Its translation: CASSSYSGAGDKKRFF.

Regarding this clonotype: Given a much more abundant clone one base away, this may be a read error. The rearrangement uses TRBV12-3 or TRBV12-4 and TRBJ2-6; D unclear. The CDR3 spans 19 residues. V lost 10 bases, J lost 1 base, and 26 bases lay in between. The DNA of the CDR3 is TGTGCCATCAATAGACTGTGGAAGACACGTGGGTCTGGGGCCAACGTCCTGACTTTC. This gives the protein CAINRLWKTRGSGANVLTF.

The rearrangement joins TRBV29-1 to TRBJ2-5; possible D gene TRBD1, 5 bases. CDR3 length: 15 amino acids. Germline CDR1 reads SQVTM; CDR2 reads ANQGSEA. Trimming took off 3 bases at V and 7 bases at J, with 21 bases between the two ends. This chain's CDR3 is CSVEADKGRSGTQYF. Written as DNA, the CDR3 is TGCAGCGTTGAGGCAGACAAGGGGCGGTCGGGGACCCAGTACTTC.

This clonotype came up many times. The chain carries TRBV4-3 and TRBJ1-3; 9 nucleotides agree with TRBD1. The CDR3 extends over 18 amino acids. From germline, CDR1 is LGHNA and CDR2 YSLEER. V dropped 1 base and J dropped 2; count of bases not matched to a gene: 9. The CDR3 loop reads CASSQGPPGQGTGNTIYF. As DNA, the CDR3 is TGCGCCAGCAGCCAAGGGCCACCGGGACAGGGTACTGGAAACACCATATATTTT.

This clonotype appeared a few times. Likely a read error: the CDR3 ends without its conserved phenylalanine or tryptophan. The chain joins TRBV14 to TRBJ1-6, with 8 bases lining up with TRBD1. Germline V lookup: CDR1 SGHDN, CDR2 FVKESK. Losses at the gene ends were 4 bases for V and 6 bases for J; bases not matched to a gene: 14. The CDR3 runs to 18 residues. The CDR3 sequence: CASSPIADRGGFNSPLHL. The CDR3 DNA sequence: TGTGCCAGCAGCCCCATTGCAGACAGGGGCGGATTTAATTCACCCCTCCACTTA.

For this clonotype: Given a much more abundant clone one base away, this may be a read error. The rearrangement joins TRBV28 to TRBJ2-2; 8 nucleotides agree with TRBD2. The CDR3 length is 19 residues. Trimming at V came to 6 bases and at J to 7 bases, leaving 22 bases not matched to a gene. Looked up from germline, CDR1 is MDHEN and CDR2 is SYDVKM. The CDR3 protein is CASRETGEGLVGINGELFF. The CDR3 region has the DNA TGTGCCAGCAGAGAGACAGGAGAGGGACTAGTGGGAATTAACGGGGAGCTGTTTTTT.

This clonotype was observed at least ten times. This rearrangement joins TRBV5-6 to TRBJ1-2; tentatively, D is TRBD1 (5 bases). V lost 7 bases and J 2 bases, leaving 15 bases between the germline ends. The CDR3 spans 14 residues. CDR1 SGHDT and CDR2 YYEEEE come from the germline V gene. CDR3 bases: TGTGCCAGCCGCACCGAGGGGCAGAACTATGGCTACACCTTC. This encodes CASRTEGQNYGYTF.

Regarding this clonotype: A read error is possible here, since a much larger clone lies one base away. The chain joins TRBV4-1 to TRBJ2-3, with 9 bases identical to TRBD2. Losses at the gene ends were 4 bases for V and 4 bases for J; bases not matched to a gene: 15. The CDR3 covers 18 residues. Germline V gene lookup returns CDR1 MGHRA and CDR2 YSYEKL. The CDR3 spells CASSRPSAPAGGADTQYF. In DNA, the CDR3 is TGCGCCAGCAGCCGCCCATCCGCACCAGCGGGGGGAGCAGATACGCAGTATTTT.